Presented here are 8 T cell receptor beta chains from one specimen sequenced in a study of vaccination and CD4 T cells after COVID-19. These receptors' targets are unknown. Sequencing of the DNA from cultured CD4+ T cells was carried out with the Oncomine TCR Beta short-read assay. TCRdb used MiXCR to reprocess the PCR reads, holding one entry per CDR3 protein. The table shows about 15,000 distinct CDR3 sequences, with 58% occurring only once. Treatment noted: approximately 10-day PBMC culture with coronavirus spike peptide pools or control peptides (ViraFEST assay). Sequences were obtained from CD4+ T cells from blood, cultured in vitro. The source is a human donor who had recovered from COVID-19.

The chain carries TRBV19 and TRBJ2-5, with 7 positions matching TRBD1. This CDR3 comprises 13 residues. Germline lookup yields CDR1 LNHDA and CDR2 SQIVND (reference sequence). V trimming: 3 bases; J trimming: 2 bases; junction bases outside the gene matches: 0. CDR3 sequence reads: CASSMGQQETQYF. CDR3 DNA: TGTGCCAGTAGTATGGGACAGCAAGAGACCCAGTACTTC.

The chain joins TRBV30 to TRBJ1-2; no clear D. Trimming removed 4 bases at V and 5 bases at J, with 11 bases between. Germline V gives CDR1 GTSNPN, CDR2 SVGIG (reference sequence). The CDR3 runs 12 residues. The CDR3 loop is CAWNPHLYGYTF. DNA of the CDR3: TGTGCCTGGAATCCCCACCTTTATGGCTACACCTTC.

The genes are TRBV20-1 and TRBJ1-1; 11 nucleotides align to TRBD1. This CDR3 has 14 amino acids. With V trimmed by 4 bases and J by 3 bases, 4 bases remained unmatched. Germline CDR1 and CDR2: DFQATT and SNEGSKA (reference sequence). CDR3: CSATDRGPDTEAFF. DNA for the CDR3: TGCAGTGCTACGGACAGGGGGCCGGACACTGAAGCTTTCTTT.

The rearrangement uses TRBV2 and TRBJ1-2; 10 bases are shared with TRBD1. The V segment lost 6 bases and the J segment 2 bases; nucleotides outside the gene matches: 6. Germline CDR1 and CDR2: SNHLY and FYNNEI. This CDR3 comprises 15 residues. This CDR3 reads CASRPRQGANYGYTF. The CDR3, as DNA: TGTGCCAGCAGACCCCGACAGGGGGCCAACTATGGCTACACCTTC.

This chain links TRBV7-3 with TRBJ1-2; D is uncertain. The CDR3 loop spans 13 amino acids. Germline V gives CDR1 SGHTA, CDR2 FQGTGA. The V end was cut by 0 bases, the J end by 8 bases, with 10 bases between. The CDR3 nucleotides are TGTGCCAGCAGCTTAACTGGGAGGGAGGGCTACACCTTC. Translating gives CASSLTGREGYTF.

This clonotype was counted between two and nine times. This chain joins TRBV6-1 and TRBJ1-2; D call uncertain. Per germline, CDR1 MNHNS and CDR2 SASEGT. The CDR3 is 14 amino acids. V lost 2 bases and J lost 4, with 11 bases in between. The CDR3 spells CASSEREGTYGYTF. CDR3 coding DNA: TGTGCCAGCAGTGAAAGGGAGGGTACCTATGGCTACACCTTC.

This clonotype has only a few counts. The CDR3 sequence is CASSTTSGGNTGELFF. The CDR3 DNA reads TGTGCCAGCAGCACGACTAGCGGGGGAAACACCGGGGAGCTGTTTTTT. The chain employs TRBV7-6 and TRBJ2-2; 12 nucleotides align to TRBD2. CDR1 is SGHVS and CDR2 is FNYEAQ in the germline V gene. The V segment lost 5 bases and the J segment 2 bases; nucleotides outside the gene matches: 3. This CDR3 region has 16 residues.

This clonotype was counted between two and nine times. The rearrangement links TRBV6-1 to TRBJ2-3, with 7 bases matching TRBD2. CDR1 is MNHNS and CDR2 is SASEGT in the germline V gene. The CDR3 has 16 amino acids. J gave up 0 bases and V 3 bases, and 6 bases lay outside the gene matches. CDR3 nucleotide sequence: TGTGCCAGCAGTGAGGGGCGGGGGTATAGCACAGATACGCAGTATTTT. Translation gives CASSEGRGYSTDTQYF.